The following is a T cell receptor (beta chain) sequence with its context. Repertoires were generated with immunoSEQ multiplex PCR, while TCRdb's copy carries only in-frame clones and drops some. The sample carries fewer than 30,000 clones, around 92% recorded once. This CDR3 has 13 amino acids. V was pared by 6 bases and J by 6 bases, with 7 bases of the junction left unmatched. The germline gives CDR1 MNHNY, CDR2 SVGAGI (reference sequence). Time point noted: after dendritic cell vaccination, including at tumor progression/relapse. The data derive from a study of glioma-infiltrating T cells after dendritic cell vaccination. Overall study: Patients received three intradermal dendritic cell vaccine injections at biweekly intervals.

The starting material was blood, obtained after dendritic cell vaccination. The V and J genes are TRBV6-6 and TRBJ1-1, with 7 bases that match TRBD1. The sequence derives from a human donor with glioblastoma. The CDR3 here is CASRTGTVAEAFF. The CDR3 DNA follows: TGTGCCAGCAGAACTGGGACAGTCGCTGAAGCTTTCTTT.